These 13 T cell receptor beta chains were all obtained from the same sample, sequenced in a study of cytomegalovirus exposure and HLA in healthy donors. The study ran its PCR with 60 Vbeta and 13 Jbeta primers. Here immunoSEQ multiplex PCR was the method, and the copy in TCRdb shows in-frame clones only, minus some. The sample has about 36,000 clones, 60% to 75% seen once. What was sequenced was PBMCs. The receptors were gathered from a man younger than 45 in good health and CMV-seronegative.

A few counts support this clone. V usage is TRBV5-1 and J usage is TRBJ1-1, with D unclear. Looked up from germline, CDR1 is SGHRS and CDR2 is YFSETQ. CDR3 length: 14 residues. With 4 bases removed from V and 4 bases from J, the gap between germline ends came to 14 bases. The CDR3 loop reads CASSVNAEATEAFF. The CDR3 coding sequence is TGCGCCAGCAGCGTGAACGCTGAGGCCACTGAAGCTTTCTTT.

The chain employs TRBV6-5 and TRBJ1-2, with D tentatively TRBD1 (5 bases). CDR3 length equals 15 residues. Trimming pared 8 bases from V and 0 bases from J, leaving 16 bases between. Germline V gene data show CDR1 as MNHEY and CDR2 as SVGAGI. The CDR3 DNA reads TGTGCCAGCTGGGGCCGGGGACTTGCTAACTATGGCTACACCTTC. Its protein is CASWGRGLANYGYTF.

The chain carries TRBV13 and TRBJ1-2; 7 positions match TRBD1. The ends lost 5 bases at V and 7 bases at J; junction bases unmatched: 4. Germline CDR1 is PRHDT and CDR2 is FYEKMQ (reference sequence). CDR3 length: 12 amino acids. For the CDR3, the DNA is TGTGCCAGCAGCCTGCGACAGGGTGGCTACACCTTC. It codes for CASSLRQGGYTF.

This chain uses TRBV28 with TRBJ1-2; D may be TRBD1 (5 bases). The V gene lost 5 bases and the J gene lost 0 bases, with 13 bases spanning the gap. Germline V gene lookup returns CDR1 MDHEN and CDR2 SYDVKM. This CDR3 spans 15 amino acids. CDR3: CASSNWGGANYGYTF. CDR3 in DNA: TGTGCCAGCAGTAACTGGGGGGGTGCTAACTATGGCTACACCTTC.

The chain recombines TRBV29-1 with TRBJ1-5, with a weak D call TRBD1 (5 bases). The CDR3 consists of 12 residues. Trimming stripped 5 bases from V and 6 bases from J, with 11 bases between. The germline gives CDR1 SQVTM, CDR2 ANQGSEA. The CDR3 bases are TGCAGCGTTTCCTTCGGGGGTCAGCCCCAGCATTTT. Protein: CSVSFGGQPQHF.

The gene calls are TRBV5-3 and TRBJ1-2, with 7 bases identical to TRBD1. TRBV5-3 is an ORF; its function is uncertain. Trimming cost V 3 bases and J 7 bases; bases outside gene matches: 3. The CDR3 is made up of 12 amino acids. The chain's CDR3 is CARSSTGLGYTF. The CDR3 DNA reads TGTGCCAGAAGCTCGACAGGGCTTGGCTACACCTTC.

The rearrangement links TRBV2 to TRBJ1-1, with unresolved D. The CDR3 consists of 14 residues. In germline, CDR1 is SNHLY, CDR2 FYNNEI. Trimming took off 3 bases at V and 5 bases at J, with 13 bases between the two ends. The CDR3 sequence is CASSDQTWSTEAFF. The DNA of the CDR3 is TGTGCCAGCAGTGACCAGACCTGGAGTACTGAAGCTTTCTTT.

The genes are TRBV4-3 and TRBJ2-7, with a tentative D call TRBD1 (6 bases). The CDR3 totals 16 residues. With 0 bases removed from V and 8 bases from J, the gap between germline ends came to 20 bases. Looked up from germline, CDR1 is LGHNA and CDR2 is YSLEER. CDR3 amino acids: CASSQEGQGLQNKQYF. The CDR3 DNA is TGCGCCAGCAGCCAAGAAGGGCAGGGGCTCCAGAACAAGCAGTACTTC.

V is TRBV15 and J is TRBJ2-7; maybe TRBD1 (6 bases). CDR3 length: 13 residues. Germline V CDR1 and CDR2: LNHNV, YYDKDF (reference sequence). V gave up 9 bases and J gave up 4 bases, with 16 bases separating them. CDR3 sequence reads: CATQLDREYEQYF. In DNA, the CDR3 is TGTGCCACACAGCTGGACAGAGAATACGAGCAGTACTTC.

The V call is TRBV28, the J call TRBJ1-4; D is possibly TRBD1 (6 bases). The CDR3 covers 14 residues. The V gene lost 5 bases and the J gene lost 7 bases, with 14 bases spanning the gap. Germline V gives CDR1 MDHEN, CDR2 SYDVKM. CDR3 sequence: CASSVGTRGEKLFF. The DNA of the CDR3 is TGTGCCAGCAGTGTAGGGACAAGGGGTGAAAAACTGTTTTTT.

The V gene is TRBV6-5, the J gene TRBJ1-1, with D unclear. Looked up from germline, CDR1 is MNHEY and CDR2 is SVGAGI. This CDR3 region has 13 residues. Between the trimmed V and J ends, which lost 4 bases and 0 bases, there was a span of 6 bases. CDR3 DNA: TGTGCCAGCAGTTCTAATCTGAACACTGAAGCTTTCTTT. Protein sequence: CASSSNLNTEAFF.

J is TRBJ1-5 and V is TRBV2; D not resolved. This CDR3 has 15 amino acids. V was clipped by 4 bases and J by 2 bases, with 12 bases between them. CDR1 and CDR2 from the germline V gene are SNHLY and FYNNEI. CDR3 coding DNA: TGTGCCAGCAGTGTCGCGGGTATCGGCAATCAGCCCCAGCATTTT. Amino acids: CASSVAGIGNQPQHF.

This chain links TRBV6-1 with TRBJ2-7; the D gene is possibly TRBD1 (5 bases). The germline V gene has CDR1 MNHNS and CDR2 SASEGT. The CDR3 spans 13 residues. V gave up 6 bases and J gave up 3 bases, with 12 bases separating them. The CDR3 region is CASRPDIRYEQYF. Here the CDR3 DNA reads TGTGCCAGCAGGCCGGACATACGCTACGAGCAGTACTTC.